Below are 16 T cell receptor beta chains sequenced from a single sample in a study of blood T cell repertoires in COVID-19. Profiled with immunoSEQ multiplex PCR; TCRdb holds only in-frame clones, not every one. This table has tens of thousands of clones, roughly nine tenths appearing once. The sequenced material came from peripheral blood. These TCRs come from a woman aged 70-85 years with active COVID-19.

The chain carries TRBV6-1 and TRBJ2-5; 11 bases match TRBD2. This CDR3 has 16 residues. Per the germline V gene, CDR1 is MNHNS and CDR2 is SASEGT. Losses at the gene ends were 4 bases for V and 5 bases for J; bases not matched to a gene: 9. CDR3 region: CASSALAGDIQETQYF. CDR3 bases: TGTGCCAGCAGTGCACTAGCGGGAGATATCCAGGAGACCCAGTACTTC.

The chain links TRBV6-5 to TRBJ1-5; a weak D match, TRBD1 (6 bases). The CDR3 extends over 13 amino acids. Between the trimmed V and J ends, which lost 3 bases and 6 bases, there was a span of 9 bases. CDR1 is MNHEY, CDR2 SVGAGI, per germline. CDR3 in DNA: TGTGCCAGCAGTTATAGGGACACTCAGCCCCAGCATTTT. Translation gives CASSYRDTQPQHF.

V and J are TRBV3-1 (or the pseudogene TRBV3-2) and TRBJ2-7; no reliable D call. Germline V gene sequence: CDR1 LGHDT, CDR2 YNNKEL (reference sequence). V lost 0 bases and J lost 3, with 9 bases in between. There are 14 residues in the CDR3. The CDR3 spells CASSQDLGSYEQYF. DNA of the CDR3: TGTGCCAGCAGCCAAGATCTGGGCAGCTACGAGCAGTACTTC.

The CDR3 region is CASSEEDRVDTIYF. The CDR3 bases are TGTGCCAGCAGTGAAGAGGACAGGGTAGACACCATATATTTT. The chain couples TRBV2 to TRBJ1-3; 8 positions agree with TRBD1. Germline loops: CDR1 SNHLY, CDR2 FYNNEI. V lost 1 base, J lost 8 bases, and 4 bases stayed unmatched. The CDR3 length is 14 residues.

This rearrangement joins TRBV3-1 (or the pseudogene TRBV3-2) to TRBJ2-7; the D gene is possibly TRBD2 (5 bases). The V gene's germline CDR1 is LGHDT and CDR2 YNNKEL (reference sequence). The CDR3 runs 14 residues. V was trimmed by 5 bases and J by 0 bases, leaving 11 bases between them. The chain's CDR3 is CASSVSVSSYEQYF. The CDR3 DNA follows: TGTGCCAGCAGCGTTAGCGTGAGCTCCTACGAGCAGTACTTC.

V usage is TRBV2 and J usage is TRBJ2-7, with D perhaps TRBD2 (6 bases). Germline V gene lookup returns CDR1 SNHLY and CDR2 FYNNEI. This CDR3 is built from 14 residues. The V end lost 4 bases, the J end lost 2 bases, and 12 bases lay between the germline ends. The CDR3 DNA is TGTGCCAGCAGTGGGCGCCGGGGGACCTACGAGCAGTACTTC. This gives the protein CASSGRRGTYEQYF.

The chain carries TRBV19 and TRBJ2-3, with D possibly TRBD2 on 6 matching bases. Germline V gives CDR1 LNHDA, CDR2 SQIVND (reference sequence). The CDR3 is 16 residues long. The germline V and J ends were trimmed by 2 bases and 0 bases, with 12 bases remaining between them. Here the CDR3 reads CASSIRGTGSTDTQYF. DNA of the CDR3: TGTGCCAGTAGTATACGGGGGACGGGTAGCACAGATACGCAGTATTTT.

The chain joins TRBV29-1 to TRBJ1-1, with 7 bases fitting TRBD1. Unmatched junction bases numbered 13, after V lost 3 bases and J lost 6 bases. Germline loops: CDR1 SQVTM, CDR2 ANQGSEA. CDR3 length: 15 residues. The CDR3 nucleotides are TGCAGCGTTGATATCGGCGAGGGGGCCCTCGCTGAAGCTTTCTTT. Protein: CSVDIGEGALAEAFF.

The V call is TRBV2, the J call TRBJ1-3; D not resolved. CDR3 size: 13 residues. V was pared by 5 bases and J by 4 bases, with 9 bases between. Germline lookup yields CDR1 SNHLY and CDR2 FYNNEI. The CDR3 DNA sequence: TGTGCCAGCAGTCTAGTAGTCGGAAACACCATATATTTT. As protein: CASSLVVGNTIYF.

This sequence joins TRBV7-9 and TRBJ1-1, with D hard to call. Germline loops: CDR1 SEHNR, CDR2 FQNEAQ (reference sequence). The CDR3 contains 16 residues. V was cut by 5 bases and J by 0 bases, with 16 bases left in between. This chain's CDR3 is CASSLGNFAMNTEAFF. DNA of the CDR3: TGTGCCAGCAGCCTCGGGAACTTTGCGATGAACACTGAAGCTTTCTTT.

The V gene is TRBV11-3, the J gene TRBJ2-5, with D possibly matching TRBD1 (5 bases). Germline values: CDR1 SGHNT, CDR2 YENEEA. V lost 5 bases and J lost 0, with 10 bases in between. The CDR3 covers 14 residues. CDR3 nucleotide sequence: TGTGCCAGCAGCGCTACAGGATACCAAGAGACCCAGTACTTC. Residues: CASSATGYQETQYF.

The genes are TRBV6-1 and TRBJ2-1; 9 bases map to TRBD1. V lost 1 base, J lost 6 bases, and 7 bases stayed unmatched. This CDR3 has 16 amino acids. From germline, CDR1 is MNHNS and CDR2 SASEGT. CDR3 protein: CASSEENRGPANEQFF. CDR3 DNA sequence: TGTGCCAGCAGTGAAGAAAACAGGGGGCCCGCCAATGAGCAGTTCTTC.

The chain combines TRBV19 with TRBJ2-3, with 7 positions matching TRBD1. V lost 7 bases, J lost 4 bases, and 11 bases stayed unmatched. Germline assignment: CDR1 LNHDA and CDR2 SQIVND (reference sequence). The CDR3 consists of 15 residues. The CDR3 DNA reads as TGTGCCAGTACTAAAGACAGGGTGGGCGCAGATACGCAGTATTTT. As protein: CASTKDRVGADTQYF.

The chain joins TRBV2 to TRBJ1-1; 9 nucleotides align to TRBD1. CDR3 length: 14 residues. Losses at the gene ends were 6 bases for V and 4 bases for J; bases not matched to a gene: 6. Germline assignment: CDR1 SNHLY and CDR2 FYNNEI. The CDR3 sequence is CASSPGQGTTEAFF. CDR3 in DNA: TGTGCCAGCAGCCCCGGACAGGGGACCACTGAAGCTTTCTTT.

This chain joins TRBV5-4 and TRBJ1-1, with D possibly TRBD1 on 5 matching bases. CDR3 length: 13 residues. Trimming left V 1 base short and J 4 bases short, with 8 bases between. Germline V CDR1 and CDR2: SGHNT, YYREEE (reference sequence). CDR3 sequence (DNA): TGTGCCAGCAGCTTGACGGGGGTCACTGAAGCTTTCTTT. It is translated as CASSLTGVTEAFF.

This chain joins TRBV4-2 and TRBJ1-2; possibly TRBD1 for D (5 bases). CDR3 length: 15 residues. The V gene lost 4 bases and the J gene lost 5 bases, with 17 bases spanning the gap. Germline values: CDR1 LGHNA, CDR2 YNFKEQ. CDR3 amino acids: CASSPEGLPLYGYTF. CDR3 bases: TGTGCCAGCAGCCCGGAGGGGCTCCCTCTATATGGCTACACCTTC.